This T cell receptor beta chain was documented in a study of shared clonotypes between healthy human individuals (dated by TCRdb to 2020 to 2022). Context from the whole study: The cohort included a few men and a couple of women between 18 and 49 years of age. For each donor, CD4 naive and CD4 memory were each run on three plates, CD8 naive on two plates, and CD8 memory on one plate. Blood TCR repertoires of 5 or 6 healthy adults were deeply sequenced to estimate repertoire size and the extent of clonotype sharing between individuals. Different laboratories and diverse techniques were used to prepare libraries and sequence TCR repertoires, to increase sequencing depth and limit assay-specific biases. Per donor, leukapheresis produced somewhere between about 0.94 and 9 billion PBMCs.

Points on this clone: Its antigen remains unidentified. There are no base qualities to consult, and no much larger clone falls within one base. The same CDR3 arises from other DNA sequences in this sample as well.

Paper-wide results and their limitations: Rarefaction of sorted-subset datasets indicated incomplete sequencing despite the large sequencing depth. Clonotypes shared by all four sorted-subset donors showed higher generation probabilities than non-shared clonotypes. Sharing across several donors was observed for roughly 5% of naive CD4, around 3.5% of naive CD8, 2.3% of memory CD4, and 0.4% of memory CD8 clonotypes. Based on pairwise subsampling, the degree of clonotype sharing among donors was expected to be affected by sequencing depth. Only blood was sampled, and tissue TCR repertoires likely differ from those in blood. The small number of donors limited the genetic and exposure-history diversity represented. Larger estimated clonotype richness was generally found for naive subsets than for memory subsets.

The donors were healthy, HIV-negative adults who had no recently reported acute infections or vaccinations. Every donor was a Caucasian adult residing in Nashville, Tennessee, USA. CD4+ T cells were enriched through magnetic negative selection, after which naive cells were positively selected on CD45RA and the remaining negative fraction served as the memory subset. Blood was obtained by leukapheresis, after which PBMCs were separated by Ficoll-Histopaque density gradient centrifugation and cryopreserved in liquid nitrogen vapor phase. Analytical flow cytometry was used to check the purity and quantity of every magnetically sorted T cell population. Genomic DNA was isolated from each sorted fraction and quantified by UV absorbance on a Nanodrop 2000c. TCR CDR3 regions were amplified from genomic DNA by multiplex PCR using the deep immunoSEQ assay. For each cell subset, the extracted genomic DNA was distributed evenly across all wells of several immunoSEQ 96-well plates, and each plate served as one replicate. For sorted subsets, roughly 200 ng genomic DNA, equal to 30,000 to 35,000 T cell genomes, was loaded into each replicate PCR. Purified libraries were quantified with a Qubit 3.0 fluorometer, sized on a Bioanalyzer 2100, and re-quantified with the KAPA Library Quantification kit. Every immunoSEQ 96-well plate was sequenced on a dedicated single-read 150-cycle Illumina NextSeq 550 flow cell. Under the source paper's analysis protocol: The immunoSEQ output contained only junctional sequences without quality scores, so filtering could not match that applied to full-length reads. To assign V/J genes and CDR3, sequences were annotated using PyIR, a Python wrapper for IgBLAST v1.9, with IMGT germline references. Reads with weak V/J assignments (E-value above 1e-6), missing CDR3, stop codons, out-of-frame junctions, or ambiguous translated residues were removed. V3J clonotypes were defined as sequences sharing an identical inferred V gene, J gene, and CDR3 amino acid sequence. To compute the percentage overlap between repertoires, the number of shared unique clonotypes was divided by the size of the smaller repertoire. RTK rarefaction, the Chao1 estimator, and Recon v2.1 estimates of unobserved clonotypes were used to assess repertoire richness. Generation probabilities were computed with OLGA for all TCRbeta clonotypes obtained by the gDNA method from several donors. The source is immuneACCESS, and TCRdb retained only in-frame sequences with V and J called. Part of the clones is not carried over; for the studies checked, unresolved V genes explain less than half of this, and the remainder is unexplained. V and J calls and clone size are as listed in that table; D and trimming were resolved from the DNA. The sample table holds 950,000 to 1,200,000 clones, of which approximately 80% were seen once. 0.89% of the sample is in the top ten clones.

Sample: memory CD4+ T cells from PBMCs. The cell subset or site label on this specimen signifies: CD45RA-negative fraction. This sequence was found in a young man in good health. Some clones in this sample may be carry-over from other donors' samples.

The CDR3 corresponds to CASSLTGLNTEAFF. Here is the DNA: TGTGCCAGCAGCTTAACAGGGTTGAACACTGAAGCTTTCTTT. Recombination joined TRBV7-8 with TRBJ1-1; TRBD1 is a weak D gene call, 6 bases matching. Its CDR3 holds 14 amino acids, cysteine through phenylalanine. The entry retains the CDR3 DNA only, 42 bases that are in frame from base 1. CDR1 SGHVS and CDR2 FQNEAQ are derived from the germline V gene. V is pared back by 2 bases and J by 0 bases, with 7 bases lying between the germline termini.